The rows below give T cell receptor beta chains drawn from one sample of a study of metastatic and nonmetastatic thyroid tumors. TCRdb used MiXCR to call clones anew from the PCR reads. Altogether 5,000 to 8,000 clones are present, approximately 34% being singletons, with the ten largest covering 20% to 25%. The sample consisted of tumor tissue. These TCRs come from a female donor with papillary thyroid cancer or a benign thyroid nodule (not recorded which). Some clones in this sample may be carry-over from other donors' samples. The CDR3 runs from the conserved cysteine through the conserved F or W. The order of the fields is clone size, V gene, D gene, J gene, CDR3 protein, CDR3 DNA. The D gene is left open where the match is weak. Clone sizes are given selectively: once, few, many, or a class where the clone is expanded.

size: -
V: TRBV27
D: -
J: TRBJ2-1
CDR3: CASTVIASSPEQFF
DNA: TGTGCCAGCACTGTGATAGCGTCTTCCCCTGAGCAGTTCTTC

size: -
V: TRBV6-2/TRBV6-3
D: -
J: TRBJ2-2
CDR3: CASSPRDTGELFF
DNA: TGTGCCAGCAGCCCCCGGGACACCGGGGAGCTGTTTTTT

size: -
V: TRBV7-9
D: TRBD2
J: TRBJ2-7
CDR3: CASSTGLASYEQYF
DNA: TGTGCCAGCAGCACGGGACTAGCGTCGTACGAGCAGTACTTC

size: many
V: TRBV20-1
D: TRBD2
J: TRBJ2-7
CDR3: CSVSLAGDSYEQYF
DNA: TGCAGTGTCAGTCTAGCGGGGGACTCCTACGAGCAGTACTTC

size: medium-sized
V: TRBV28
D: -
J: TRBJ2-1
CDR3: CASKAGHGAKTFPARNEQFF
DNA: TGTGCCAGCAAGGCGGGCCATGGCGCCAAAACCTTCCCTGCCCGCAATGAGCAGTTCTTC

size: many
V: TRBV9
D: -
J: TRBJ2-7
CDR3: CASSVGSAGRGEQYF
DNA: TGTGCCAGCAGCGTAGGTTCAGCCGGGCGTGGCGAGCAGTACTTC

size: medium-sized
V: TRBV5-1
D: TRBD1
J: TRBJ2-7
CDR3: CASSMGQGSSYEQYF
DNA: TGCGCCAGCAGTATGGGACAGGGAAGCTCCTACGAGCAGTACTTC

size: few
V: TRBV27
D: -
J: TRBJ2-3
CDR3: CASSLLGAVYTQYF
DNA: TGTGCCAGCAGTTTATTGGGGGCTGTATATACGCAGTATTTT

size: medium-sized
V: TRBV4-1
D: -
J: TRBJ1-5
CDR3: CASSQVPGSNQPQHF
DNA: TGCGCCAGCAGCCAAGTACCGGGTTCCAATCAGCCCCAGCATTTT

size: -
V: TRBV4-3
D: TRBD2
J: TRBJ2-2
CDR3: CASSQDPLTSGARGELFF
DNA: TGCGCCAGCAGCCAAGATCCGTTGACTAGCGGGGCTCGCGGGGAGCTGTTTTTT

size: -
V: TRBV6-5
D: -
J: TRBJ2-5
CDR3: CASSYGMGQGGETQYF
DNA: TGTGCCAGCAGCTATGGTATGGGCCAGGGAGGAGAGACCCAGTACTTC

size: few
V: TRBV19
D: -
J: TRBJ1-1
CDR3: CASLRDGLLGAEAFF
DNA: TGTGCCAGTCTGCGGGACGGCCTACTAGGAGCTGAAGCTTTCTTT

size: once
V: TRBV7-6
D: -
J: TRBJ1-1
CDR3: CASSLEAVNTEAFF
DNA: TGTGCCAGCAGCTTAGAGGCCGTGAACACTGAAGCTTTCTTT

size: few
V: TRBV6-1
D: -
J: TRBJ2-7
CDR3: CASSEDSKVEQYF
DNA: TGTGCCAGCAGTGAAGACAGTAAGGTCGAGCAGTACTTC

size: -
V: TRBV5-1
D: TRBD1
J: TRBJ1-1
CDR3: CASSGGQRNTEAFF
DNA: TGCGCCAGCAGCGGGGGACAGAGGAACACTGAAGCTTTCTTT

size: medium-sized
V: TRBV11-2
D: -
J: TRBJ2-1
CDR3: CASSADQGSYNEQFF
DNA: TGTGCCAGCAGCGCCGATCAGGGTTCCTACAATGAGCAGTTCTTC

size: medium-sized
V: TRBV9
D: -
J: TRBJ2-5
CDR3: CASSVGGGIQETQYF
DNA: TGTGCCAGCAGCGTCGGGGGTGGAATTCAAGAGACCCAGTACTTC

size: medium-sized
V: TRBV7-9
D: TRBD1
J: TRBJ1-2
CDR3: CASSRDRGGYTF
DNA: TGTGCCAGCAGCCGGGACAGGGGCGGCTACACCTTC

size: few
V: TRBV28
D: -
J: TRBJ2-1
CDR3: CASGKGGLTSYNEQFF
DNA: TGTGCCAGCGGAAAGGGGGGTCTTACCTCCTACAATGAGCAGTTCTTC

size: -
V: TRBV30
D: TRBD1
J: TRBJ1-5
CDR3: CAWSPIQGDNQPQHF
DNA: TGTGCCTGGAGCCCAATCCAGGGGGACAATCAGCCCCAGCATTTT

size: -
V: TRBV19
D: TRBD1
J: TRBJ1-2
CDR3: CASTLGQGIKLHGYTF
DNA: TGTGCCAGTACCTTGGGACAGGGGATAAAACTCCATGGCTACACCTTC

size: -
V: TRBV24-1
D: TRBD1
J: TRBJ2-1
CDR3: CATSDIERDSNEQFF
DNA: TGTGCCACCAGTGACATAGAAAGGGACAGCAATGAGCAGTTCTTC

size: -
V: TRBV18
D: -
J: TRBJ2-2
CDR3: CASPPSVDRGELFF
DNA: TGTGCCAGCCCCCCTTCTGTTGACCGCGGTGAGCTGTTTTTT

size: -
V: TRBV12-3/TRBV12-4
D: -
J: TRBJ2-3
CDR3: CASSTQDLSTDTQYF
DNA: TGTGCCAGCAGCACCCAGGACCTTAGCACAGATACGCAGTATTTT